A selection of T cell receptor beta chains follows, all from one sample in a study of cytomegalovirus exposure and HLA in healthy donors. Repertoires were generated with immunoSEQ multiplex PCR, while TCRdb's copy carries only in-frame clones and drops some. Of around 150,000 clones detected, around 78% appear once; the ten largest clones hold 1.8%. What was sequenced was PBMCs. Receptor source: a female donor in good health and CMV-seropositive. CDR3s include the opening cysteine and the closing phenylalanine or tryptophan. A D gene is named only where the DNA matches it firmly. Some rows have no size entry. The others give once, few or many, or a class for an expanded clone.

j_gene	abundance	d_gene	v_gene	CDR3nt	CDR3aa
TRBJ2-3	NA	TRBD2	TRBV28	TGTGCCAGCAGTTCCTTGCGGGGGGTTACAGATACGCAGTATTTT	CASSSLRGVTDTQYF
TRBJ1-1	NA	NA	TRBV11-2	TGTGCCAGCAGCCCCGGGGGGACGGCAGGGTCGAACACTGAAGCTTTCTTT	CASSPGGTAGSNTEAFF
TRBJ2-3	NA	NA	TRBV27	TGTGCCAGCACCCCTCGGGGGTCGGACGCAGATACGCAGTATTTT	CASTPRGSDADTQYF
TRBJ1-5	NA	TRBD1	TRBV28	TGTGCCAGCAGTTTCGACAGGGTGGGCAATCAGCCCCAGCATTTT	CASSFDRVGNQPQHF
TRBJ2-7	NA	NA	TRBV14	TGTGCCAGCAGCCAGGGACTCTGGGCGTACGAGCAGTACTTC	CASSQGLWAYEQYF
TRBJ2-7	few	TRBD1	TRBV29-1	TGCAGCGTCGCCGGGACAGGGCTCGAGCAGTACTTC	CSVAGTGLEQYF
TRBJ1-6	NA	TRBD1	TRBV7-8	TGTGCCAGCAGCTTGCGCCTCCCGGGACAGGGGAATTCACCCCTCCACTTT	CASSLRLPGQGNSPLHF
TRBJ2-7	NA	TRBD1	TRBV7-9	TGTGCCAGCAGCTTAGAGCCGACAGGGAGCGAGCAGTACTTC	CASSLEPTGSEQYF
TRBJ2-5	NA	TRBD1	TRBV7-9	TGTGCCAGCAGCTACAGGGGTTCGGGTGAGACCCAGTACTTC	CASSYRGSGETQYF
TRBJ2-3	few	TRBD2	TRBV7-3	TGTGCCAGCAGCCGACTAGCGGGGGGGAGCACAGATACGCAGTATTTT	CASSRLAGGSTDTQYF
TRBJ2-7	NA	TRBD1	TRBV19	TGTGCCAGTAGTATAGATACAGGGGTGAGCGAGCAGTACTTC	CASSIDTGVSEQYF
TRBJ1-2	NA	NA	TRBV10-3	TGTGCCATCAGTGGAGGCAGGGGAATAGCTAACTATGGCTACACCTTC	CAISGGRGIANYGYTF
TRBJ2-5	once	TRBD1	TRBV5-6	TGTGCCAGCAGCTTAAGACAGGGGGCGGAAGAGACCCAGTACTTC	CASSLRQGAEETQYF
TRBJ2-3	NA	TRBD2	TRBV7-9	TGTGCCAGCAGGCCGATAGCGGGACGACACACAGATACGCAGTATTTT	CASRPIAGRHTDTQYF
TRBJ1-5	NA	NA	TRBV7-9	TGTGCCAGCAGCTTAGCCGGACACTCTGAGCCCCGGCATTTT	CASSLAGHSEPRHF
TRBJ1-2	NA	NA	TRBV6-4	TGTGCCAGCAGTGTAGGGCAGGGGTATGGCTACACCTTC	CASSVGQGYGYTF
TRBJ1-6	few	NA	TRBV9	TGTGCCAGCAGCGAGGCATACAGGGCGACTAATTCACCCCTCCACTTT	CASSEAYRATNSPLHF
TRBJ2-1	NA	TRBD2	TRBV25-1	TGTGCCAGCAGTGCCCCGGGACTAGCGGGAGGAGGGGAGCAGTTCTTC	CASSAPGLAGGGEQFF
TRBJ2-2	few	TRBD1	TRBV11-2	TGTGCCAGCAGCTTAGAGGGACAGGGGGCAAGGACCGGGGAGCTGTTTTTT	CASSLEGQGARTGELFF
TRBJ2-4	few	NA	TRBV28	TGTGCCAGCAGTTTGTCCGGAGCCAAAAACATTCAGTACTTC	CASSLSGAKNIQYF
TRBJ2-7	NA	TRBD1	TRBV2	TGTGCCAGCAGTGGTAGGACAGGGAGCGGCTACGAGCAGTACTTC	CASSGRTGSGYEQYF
TRBJ2-7	NA	TRBD1	TRBV6-5	TGTGCCAGCAGTTACTCCGGGACAGGGGGCTCCTACGAGCAGTACTTC	CASSYSGTGGSYEQYF
TRBJ2-1	NA	NA	TRBV5-8	TGTGCCAGCAGCTGGGGGGTGGCCTACAATGAGCAGTTCTTC	CASSWGVAYNEQFF
TRBJ2-1	NA	TRBD1	TRBV6-5	TGTGCCACCTGGACAGGGATCCATGAGCAGTTCTTC	CATWTGIHEQFF
TRBJ2-3	NA	NA	TRBV5-1	TGCGCCTGCGGGGACAGCACAGATACGCAGTATTTT	CACGDSTDTQYF
TRBJ2-1	NA	TRBD2	TRBV5-1	TGCGCCAGCAGCCTCCTAGCGGGAAGTGAGCAGTTCTTC	CASSLLAGSEQFF
TRBJ2-1	NA	NA	TRBV2	TGTGCCAGCAGTGTAGGGGGCGCCGGGGCTAGCGGGTACAATGAGCAGTTCTTC	CASSVGGAGASGYNEQFF
TRBJ2-5	NA	TRBD2	TRBV6-1	TGTGCCAGCACCACCCGGCGGGGGCAAGAGACCCAGTACTTC	CASTTRRGQETQYF
TRBJ2-4	NA	TRBD2	TRBV28	TGTGCCAGCAGTTTGGGGAGCGGGATGAACATTCAGTACTTC	CASSLGSGMNIQYF
TRBJ1-6	NA	NA	TRBV5-1	TGCGCCAGCAGCCTGAAAATCCCACAGGGTCCTAATTCACCCCTCCACTTT	CASSLKIPQGPNSPLHF
TRBJ2-7	NA	TRBD2	TRBV10-2	TGCGCCACCAGAAGACCGAGGACTAGCGGATCCTACGAGCAGTACTTC	CATRRPRTSGSYEQYF
TRBJ1-2	NA	NA	TRBV5-8	TGTGCCAGCAGCGCCCCCGGACAAAATAACTATGGCTACACCTTC	CASSAPGQNNYGYTF
TRBJ2-5	few	NA	TRBV6-5	TGTGCCAGCAGTTTAGCAGGGAAATGGGAGACCCAGTACTTC	CASSLAGKWETQYF
TRBJ2-7	NA	TRBD2	TRBV4-2	TGTGCCAGCAGCCAAGACTTAGCGGGGGGATACGAGCAGTACTTC	CASSQDLAGGYEQYF
TRBJ2-7	NA	TRBD2	TRBV6-5	TGTGCCAGCAGTTTCTCCACTAGCGGGGGGCCCTACGAGCAGTACTTC	CASSFSTSGGPYEQYF
TRBJ2-7	NA	TRBD2	TRBV2	TGTGCCAGCAAGGCTAGCGGGAGTGCCTACGAGCAGTACTTC	CASKASGSAYEQYF
TRBJ2-1	NA	TRBD1	TRBV5-6	TGTGCCAGCAGCTTGGGCCCCCCCCAGGGGGATGAGCAGTTCTTC	CASSLGPPQGDEQFF
TRBJ1-3	NA	NA	TRBV6-6	TGTGCCAGCAGACCCAATTCAGGGAGGGGTGGAAACACCATATATTTT	CASRPNSGRGGNTIYF
TRBJ1-6	few	TRBD1	TRBV6-5	TGTGCCAGCAGAACGGGACAGGGGTTTAATTCACCCCTCCACTTT	CASRTGQGFNSPLHF
TRBJ2-1	NA	TRBD1	TRBV4-1	TGCGCCAGCAGCCAATTTATCCCCGGGACAGGGGCCGGGAGTGAGCAGTTCTTC	CASSQFIPGTGAGSEQFF
TRBJ1-1	NA	TRBD1	TRBV2	TGTGCCAGCAGCTACAGGGGTATGACTGAAGCTTTCTTT	CASSYRGMTEAFF
TRBJ2-2	once	TRBD2	TRBV9	TGTGCCAGCAGCGTGGGACCGGGACTAGCAAACGGGGAGCTGTTTTTT	CASSVGPGLANGELFF
TRBJ2-7	few	TRBD1	TRBV5-6	TGTGCCAGCAGCTATTCGTGGGGGACAGGGACCTACGAGCAGTACTTC	CASSYSWGTGTYEQYF
TRBJ2-7	NA	TRBD1	TRBV10-1	TGCGCCAGCAGCGGTGGACAGGGGGCCCTTTACGAGCAGTACTTC	CASSGGQGALYEQYF
TRBJ2-5	once	TRBD2	TRBV4-1	TGCGCCAGCAGCCAAGAAGAGCTCGGGGGGGCTAAAGAGACCCAGTACTTC	CASSQEELGGAKETQYF
TRBJ2-3	NA	TRBD2	TRBV6-1	TGTGCCAGCAGTGATTGGCCTAGCGGAACCACAGATACGCAGTATTTT	CASSDWPSGTTDTQYF
TRBJ1-1	NA	TRBD1	TRBV6-6	TGTGCCAGCAGCCAGACAGGGGACACTGAAGCTTTCTTT	CASSQTGDTEAFF
TRBJ1-2	NA	NA	TRBV7-9	TGTGCCAGCAGCTTAGCCAACAATGGCTACACCTTC	CASSLANNGYTF
TRBJ2-3	NA	NA	TRBV7-2	TGTGCCAGCAGCCAGGAGGTGAGCACAGATACGCAGTATTTT	CASSQEVSTDTQYF
TRBJ2-7	NA	NA	TRBV7-9	TGTTCCAGCAGCTTTTATCCCTACGAGCAGTACTTC	CSSSFYPYEQYF
TRBJ2-2	NA	TRBD1	TRBV6-5	TGTGCCAGCAGTTACTGGGGACAGGGGAATACCGGGGAGCTGTTTTTT	CASSYWGQGNTGELFF
TRBJ1-5	NA	TRBD1	TRBV4-1	TGCGCCAGCAGCCAAGCCGGAACAGGGGTGCAGCCCCAGCATTTT	CASSQAGTGVQPQHF